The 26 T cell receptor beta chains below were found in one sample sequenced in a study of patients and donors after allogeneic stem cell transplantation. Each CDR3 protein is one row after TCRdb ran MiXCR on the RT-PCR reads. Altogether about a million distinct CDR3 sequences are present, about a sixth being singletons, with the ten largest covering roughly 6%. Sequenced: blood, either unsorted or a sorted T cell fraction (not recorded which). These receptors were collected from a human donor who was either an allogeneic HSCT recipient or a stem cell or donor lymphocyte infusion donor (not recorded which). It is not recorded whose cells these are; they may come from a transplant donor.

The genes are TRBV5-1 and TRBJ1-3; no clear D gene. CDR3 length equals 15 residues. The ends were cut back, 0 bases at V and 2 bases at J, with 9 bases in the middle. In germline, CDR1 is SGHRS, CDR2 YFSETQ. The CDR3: CASSLAGSPGNTIYF. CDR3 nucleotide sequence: TGCGCCAGCAGCTTGGCGGGATCCCCTGGAAACACCATATATTTT.

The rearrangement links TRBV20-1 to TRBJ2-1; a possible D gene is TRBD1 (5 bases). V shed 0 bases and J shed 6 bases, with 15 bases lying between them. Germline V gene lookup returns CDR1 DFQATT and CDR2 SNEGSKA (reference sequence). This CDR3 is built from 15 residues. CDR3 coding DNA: TGCAGTGCTAGAGATCAACGGTTGGGGCTCAATGAGCAGTTCTTC. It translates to CSARDQRLGLNEQFF.

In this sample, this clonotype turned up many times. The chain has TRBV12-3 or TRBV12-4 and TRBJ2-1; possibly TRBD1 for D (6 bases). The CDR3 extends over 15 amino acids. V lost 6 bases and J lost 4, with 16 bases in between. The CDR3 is CASRNSGTYYNEQFF. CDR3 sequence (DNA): TGTGCCAGCAGAAACTCCGGGACATATTACAATGAGCAGTTCTTC.

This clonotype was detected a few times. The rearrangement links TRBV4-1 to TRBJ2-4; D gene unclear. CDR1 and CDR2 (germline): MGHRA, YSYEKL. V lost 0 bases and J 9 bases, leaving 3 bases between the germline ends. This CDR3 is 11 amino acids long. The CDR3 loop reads CASSQDGIQYF. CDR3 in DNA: TGCGCCAGCAGCCAAGACGGCATTCAGTACTTC.

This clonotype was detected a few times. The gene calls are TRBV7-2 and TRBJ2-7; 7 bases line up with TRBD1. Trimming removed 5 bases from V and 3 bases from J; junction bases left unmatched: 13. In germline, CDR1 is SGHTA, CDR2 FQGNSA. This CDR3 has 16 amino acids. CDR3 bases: TGTGCCAGCAGCCGAGCAAAGGGACAGAGGGGCTACGAGCAGTACTTC. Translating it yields CASSRAKGQRGYEQYF.

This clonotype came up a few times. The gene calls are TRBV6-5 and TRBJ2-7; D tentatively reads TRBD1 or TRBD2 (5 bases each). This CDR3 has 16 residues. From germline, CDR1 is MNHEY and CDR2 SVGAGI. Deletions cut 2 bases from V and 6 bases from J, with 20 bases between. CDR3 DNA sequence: TGTGCCAGCAGTTACGCACCCGGGACGGATCCCAGCGAGCAGTACTTC. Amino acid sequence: CASSYAPGTDPSEQYF.

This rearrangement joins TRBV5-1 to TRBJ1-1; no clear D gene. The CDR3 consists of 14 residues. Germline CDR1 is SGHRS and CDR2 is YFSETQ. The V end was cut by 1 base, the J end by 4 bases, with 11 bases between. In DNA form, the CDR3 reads TGCGCCAGCAGCTTGCGAGTGGCGGCCACTGAAGCTTTCTTT. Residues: CASSLRVAATEAFF.

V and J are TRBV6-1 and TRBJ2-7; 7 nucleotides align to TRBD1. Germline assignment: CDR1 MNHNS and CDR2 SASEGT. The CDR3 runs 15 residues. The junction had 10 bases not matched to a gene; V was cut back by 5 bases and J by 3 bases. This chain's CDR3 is CASSRTRDRDYEQYF. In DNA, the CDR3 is TGTGCCAGCAGTCGGACCCGGGACAGAGACTACGAGCAGTACTTC.

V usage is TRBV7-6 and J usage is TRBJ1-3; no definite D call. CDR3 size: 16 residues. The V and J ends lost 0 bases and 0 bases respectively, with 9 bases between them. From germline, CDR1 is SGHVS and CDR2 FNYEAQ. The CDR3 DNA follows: TGTGCCAGCAGCTTAGCCGGGGATCCCTCTGGAAACACCATATATTTT. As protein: CASSLAGDPSGNTIYF.

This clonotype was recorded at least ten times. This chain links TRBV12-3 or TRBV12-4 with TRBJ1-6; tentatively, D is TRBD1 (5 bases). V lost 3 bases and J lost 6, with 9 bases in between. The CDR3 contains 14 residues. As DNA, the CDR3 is TGTGCCAGCAGTTTTAGGACAAGTAATTCACCCCTCCACTTT. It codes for CASSFRTSNSPLHF.

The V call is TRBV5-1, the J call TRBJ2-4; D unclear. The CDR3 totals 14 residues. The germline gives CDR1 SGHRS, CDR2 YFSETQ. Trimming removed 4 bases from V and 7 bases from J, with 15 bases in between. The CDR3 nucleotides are TGCGCCAGCAGCCTGGGGTCCTTATTGAACATTCAGTACTTC. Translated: CASSLGSLLNIQYF.

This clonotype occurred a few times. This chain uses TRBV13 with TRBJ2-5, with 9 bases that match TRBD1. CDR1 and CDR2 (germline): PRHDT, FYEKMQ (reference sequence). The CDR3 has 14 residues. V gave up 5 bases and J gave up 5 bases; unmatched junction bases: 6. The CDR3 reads CASSRTGGKETQYF. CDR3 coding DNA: TGTGCCAGCAGCCGCACAGGGGGCAAGGAGACCCAGTACTTC.

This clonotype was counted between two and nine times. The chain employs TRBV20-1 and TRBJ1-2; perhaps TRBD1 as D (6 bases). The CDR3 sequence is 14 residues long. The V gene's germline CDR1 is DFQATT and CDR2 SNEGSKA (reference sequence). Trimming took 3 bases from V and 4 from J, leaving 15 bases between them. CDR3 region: CSARVQGLSYGYTF. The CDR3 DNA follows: TGCAGTGCTAGGGTTCAGGGGCTGAGCTATGGCTACACCTTC.

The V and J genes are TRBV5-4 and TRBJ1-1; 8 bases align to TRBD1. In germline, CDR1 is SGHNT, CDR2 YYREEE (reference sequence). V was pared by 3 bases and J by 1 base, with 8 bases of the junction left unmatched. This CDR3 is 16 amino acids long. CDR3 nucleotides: TGTGCCAGCAGCTCCAGAGCCGGGACAGGGAACACTGAAGCTTTCTTT. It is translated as CASSSRAGTGNTEAFF.

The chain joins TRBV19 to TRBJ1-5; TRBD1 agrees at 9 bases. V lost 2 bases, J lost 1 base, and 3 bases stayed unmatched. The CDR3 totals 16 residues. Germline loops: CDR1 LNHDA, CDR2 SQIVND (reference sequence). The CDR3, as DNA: TGTGCCAGTAGTATAACAGGGGGCGGGAGCAATCAGCCCCAGCATTTT. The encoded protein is CASSITGGGSNQPQHF.

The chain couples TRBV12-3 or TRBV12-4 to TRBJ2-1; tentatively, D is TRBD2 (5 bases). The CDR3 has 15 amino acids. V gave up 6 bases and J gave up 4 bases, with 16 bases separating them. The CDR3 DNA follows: TGTGCCAGCAGCCCGGGGTTTCTGACTTACAATGAGCAGTTCTTC. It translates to CASSPGFLTYNEQFF.

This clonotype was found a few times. This CDR3 reads CASSGLAQETQYF. The CDR3 nucleotides are TGTGCCAGCAGCGGACTAGCACAAGAGACCCAGTACTTC. The J gene is TRBJ2-5, the V gene TRBV2, with 8 positions matching TRBD2. The V and J ends lost 6 bases and 2 bases, in that order; junction bases with no gene match: 2. The CDR3 sequence is 13 residues long. The germline gives CDR1 SNHLY, CDR2 FYNNEI.

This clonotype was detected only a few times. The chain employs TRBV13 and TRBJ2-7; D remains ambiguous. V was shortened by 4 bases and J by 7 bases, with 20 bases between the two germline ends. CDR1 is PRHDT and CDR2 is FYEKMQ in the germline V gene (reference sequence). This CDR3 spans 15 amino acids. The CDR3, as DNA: TGTGCCAGCAGCTCCAAGACGACCCGGCGATGGGAGCAGTACTTC. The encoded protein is CASSSKTTRRWEQYF. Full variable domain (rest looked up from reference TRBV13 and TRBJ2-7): AAGVIQSPRHLIKEKRETATLKCYPIPRHDTVYWYQQGPGQDPQFLISFYEKMQSDKGSIPDRFSAQQFSDYHSELNMSSLELGDSALYFCASSSKTTRRWEQYFGPGTRLTVT.

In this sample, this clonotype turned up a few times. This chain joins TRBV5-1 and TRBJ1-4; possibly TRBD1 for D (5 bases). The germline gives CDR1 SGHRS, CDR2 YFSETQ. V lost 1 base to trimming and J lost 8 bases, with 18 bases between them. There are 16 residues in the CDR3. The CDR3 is CASSLSLAGAREKLFF. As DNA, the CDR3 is TGCGCCAGCAGCTTGAGTCTCGCCGGGGCCAGGGAAAAACTGTTTTTT.

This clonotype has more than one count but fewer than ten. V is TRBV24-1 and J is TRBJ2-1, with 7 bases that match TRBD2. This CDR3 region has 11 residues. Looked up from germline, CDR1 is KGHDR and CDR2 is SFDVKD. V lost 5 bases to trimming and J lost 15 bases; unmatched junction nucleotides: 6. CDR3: CATSAGLAAFF. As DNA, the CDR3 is TGTGCCACCAGTGCTGGGCTAGCGGCGTTCTTC.

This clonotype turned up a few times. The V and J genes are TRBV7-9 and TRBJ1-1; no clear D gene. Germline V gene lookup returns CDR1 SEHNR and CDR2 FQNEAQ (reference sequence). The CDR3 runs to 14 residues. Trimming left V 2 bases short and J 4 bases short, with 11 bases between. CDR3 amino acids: CASSLYISGTEAFF. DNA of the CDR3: TGTGCCAGCAGCTTATATATAAGTGGCACTGAAGCTTTCTTT.

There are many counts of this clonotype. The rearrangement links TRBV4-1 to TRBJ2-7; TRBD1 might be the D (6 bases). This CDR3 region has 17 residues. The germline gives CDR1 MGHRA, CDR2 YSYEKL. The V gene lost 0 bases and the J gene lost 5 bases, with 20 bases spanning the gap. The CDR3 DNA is TGCGCCAGCAGCCAAGAAGCGGCTTATAACGAGGGGGACGAGCAGTACTTC. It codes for CASSQEAAYNEGDEQYF.

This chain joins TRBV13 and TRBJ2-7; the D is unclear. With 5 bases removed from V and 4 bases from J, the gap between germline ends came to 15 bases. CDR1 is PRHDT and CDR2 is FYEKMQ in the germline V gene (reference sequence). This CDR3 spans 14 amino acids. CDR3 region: CASSPGPKGYEQYF. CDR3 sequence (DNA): TGTGCCAGCAGCCCCGGCCCTAAGGGTTACGAGCAGTACTTC.

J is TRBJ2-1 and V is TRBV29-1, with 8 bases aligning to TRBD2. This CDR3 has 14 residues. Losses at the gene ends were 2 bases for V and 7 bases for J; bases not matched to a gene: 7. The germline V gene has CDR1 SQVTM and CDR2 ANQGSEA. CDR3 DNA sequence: TGCAGCGTTGAATTTAGGCCTAGCGGGAATGAGCAGTTCTTC. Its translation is CSVEFRPSGNEQFF.

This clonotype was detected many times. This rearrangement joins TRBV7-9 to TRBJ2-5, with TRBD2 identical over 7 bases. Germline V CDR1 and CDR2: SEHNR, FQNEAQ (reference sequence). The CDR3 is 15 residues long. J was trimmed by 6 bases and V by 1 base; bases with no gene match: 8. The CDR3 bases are TGTGCCAGCAGCTTAGACCCACTAGCGATGCAGACCCAGTACTTC. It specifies CASSLDPLAMQTQYF.

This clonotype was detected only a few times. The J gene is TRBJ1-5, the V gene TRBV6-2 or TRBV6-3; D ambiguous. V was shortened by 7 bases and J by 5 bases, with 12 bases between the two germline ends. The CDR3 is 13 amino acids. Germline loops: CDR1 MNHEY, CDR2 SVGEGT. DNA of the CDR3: TGTGCCAGCACTGAAAGGATTTATCAGCCCCAGCATTTT. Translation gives CASTERIYQPQHF.